This T cell receptor beta chain is from a study of shared clonotypes between healthy human individuals. Germline values: CDR1 MNHEY, CDR2 SVGAGI. The CDR3 totals 14 residues. Unmatched junction bases numbered 7, after V lost 7 bases and J lost 4 bases. Assay: immunoSEQ multiplex PCR; the TCRdb copy retains only in-frame clones and omits some. This sample yields about 800,000 clones, of which roughly 96% are seen a single time; around 0.25% belongs to the top ten. Only CD45RO-negative cells positively selected for CCR7 counted as naive CD8 cells, so terminally differentiated effector memory CD45RA+ cells were excluded.

The sequencing sample was made of naive CD8+ T cells sorted from blood. V gene TRBV6-5 combines with J gene TRBJ1-5, with 7 bases aligning to TRBD1. The TCR sequence derives from a man aged 25 to 45 in good health. This chain's CDR3 is CASNRQGDNQPQHF. In DNA, the CDR3 is TGTGCCAGCAATAGACAGGGAGATAATCAGCCCCAGCATTTT.